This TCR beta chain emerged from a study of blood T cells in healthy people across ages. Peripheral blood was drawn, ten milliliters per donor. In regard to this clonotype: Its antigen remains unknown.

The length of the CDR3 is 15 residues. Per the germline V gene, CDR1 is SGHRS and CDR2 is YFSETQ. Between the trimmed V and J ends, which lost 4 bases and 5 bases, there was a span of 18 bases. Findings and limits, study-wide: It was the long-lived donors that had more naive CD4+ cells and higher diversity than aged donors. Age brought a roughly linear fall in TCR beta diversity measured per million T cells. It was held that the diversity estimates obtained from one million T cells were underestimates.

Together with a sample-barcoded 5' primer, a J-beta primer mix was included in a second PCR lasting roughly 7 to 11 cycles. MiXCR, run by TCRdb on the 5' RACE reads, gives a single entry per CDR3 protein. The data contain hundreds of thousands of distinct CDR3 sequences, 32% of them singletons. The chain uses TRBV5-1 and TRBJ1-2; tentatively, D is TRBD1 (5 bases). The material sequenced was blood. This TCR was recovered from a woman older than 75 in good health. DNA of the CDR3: TGCGCCAGCAGCCTAGACCAGGGATTCGGGTATGGCTACACCTTC. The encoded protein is CASSLDQGFGYGYTF.